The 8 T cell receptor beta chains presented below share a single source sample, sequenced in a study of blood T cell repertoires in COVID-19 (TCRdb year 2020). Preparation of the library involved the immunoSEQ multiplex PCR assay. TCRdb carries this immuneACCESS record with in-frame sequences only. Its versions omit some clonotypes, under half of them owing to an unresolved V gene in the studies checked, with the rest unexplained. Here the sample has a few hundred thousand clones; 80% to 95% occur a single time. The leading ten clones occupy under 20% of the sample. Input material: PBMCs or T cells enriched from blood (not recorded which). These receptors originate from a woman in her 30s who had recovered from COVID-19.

The DNA of the CDR3 is TGTGCCAGCAGCTTGCTACTAGCAAACACCGGGGAGCTGTTTTTT. Amino acid sequence: CASSLLLANTGELFF. The chain has TRBV5-6 and TRBJ2-2, with a tentative D call TRBD2 (6 bases). Germline CDR1 reads SGHDT; CDR2 reads YYEEEE. V lost 1 base, J lost 2 bases, and 9 bases lay in between. The CDR3 length is 15 residues.

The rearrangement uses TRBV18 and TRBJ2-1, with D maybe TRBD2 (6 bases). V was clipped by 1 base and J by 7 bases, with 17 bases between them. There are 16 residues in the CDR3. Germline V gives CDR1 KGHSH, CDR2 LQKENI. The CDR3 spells CASSPLAVVEGNEQFF. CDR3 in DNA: TGTGCCAGCTCACCACTGGCGGTCGTGGAGGGGAATGAGCAGTTCTTC.

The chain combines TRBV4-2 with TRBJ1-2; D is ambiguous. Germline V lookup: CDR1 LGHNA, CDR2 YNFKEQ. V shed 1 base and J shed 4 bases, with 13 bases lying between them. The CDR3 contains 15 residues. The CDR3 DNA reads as TGTGCCAGCAGCCAAGGAGGGTATCTGGCCTATGGCTACACCTTC. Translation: CASSQGGYLAYGYTF.

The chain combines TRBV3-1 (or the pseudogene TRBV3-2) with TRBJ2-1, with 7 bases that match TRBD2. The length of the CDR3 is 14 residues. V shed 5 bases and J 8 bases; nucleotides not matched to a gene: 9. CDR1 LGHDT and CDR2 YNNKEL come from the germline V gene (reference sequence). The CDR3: CASSTFAGVDEQFF. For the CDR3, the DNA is TGTGCCAGCAGCACATTTGCGGGAGTCGATGAGCAGTTCTTC.

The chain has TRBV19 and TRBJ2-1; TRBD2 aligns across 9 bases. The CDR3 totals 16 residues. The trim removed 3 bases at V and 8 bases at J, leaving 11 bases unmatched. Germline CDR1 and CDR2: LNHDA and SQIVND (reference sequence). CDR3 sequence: CASSIARLAGRDEQFF. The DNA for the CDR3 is TGTGCCAGTAGTATTGCTCGGCTAGCGGGACGGGATGAGCAGTTCTTC. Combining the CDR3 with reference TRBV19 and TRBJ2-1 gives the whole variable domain DGGITQSPKYLFRKEGQNVTLSCEQNLNHDAMYWYRQDPGQGLRLIYYSQIVNDFQKGDIAEGYSVSREKKESFPLTVTSAQKNPTAFYLCASSIARLAGRDEQFFGPGTRLTVL.

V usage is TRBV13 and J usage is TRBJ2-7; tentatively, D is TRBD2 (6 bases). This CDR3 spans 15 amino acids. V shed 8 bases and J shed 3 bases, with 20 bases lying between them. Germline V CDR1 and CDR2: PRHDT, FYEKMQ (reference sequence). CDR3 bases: TGTGCCAGCGCCCGGTTAAGCGGGCAGGGCTACGAGCAGTACTTC. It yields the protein CASARLSGQGYEQYF.

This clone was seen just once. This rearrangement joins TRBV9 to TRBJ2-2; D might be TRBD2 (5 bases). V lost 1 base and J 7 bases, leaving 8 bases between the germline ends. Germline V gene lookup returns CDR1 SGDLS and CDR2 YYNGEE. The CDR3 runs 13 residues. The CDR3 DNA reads TGTGCCAGCAGCGTACGGGGTCTCGGGGAGCTGTTTTTT. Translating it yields CASSVRGLGELFF.

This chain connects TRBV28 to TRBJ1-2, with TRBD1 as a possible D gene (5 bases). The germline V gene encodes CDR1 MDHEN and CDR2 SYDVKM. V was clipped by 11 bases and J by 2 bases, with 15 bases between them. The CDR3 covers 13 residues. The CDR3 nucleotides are TGTGCCTCCTCAGAGGGGAGGAACTATGGCTACACCTTC. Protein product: CASSEGRNYGYTF.